This T cell receptor (beta chain) stems from a study of human T cells and chemical hapten exposure. Time point reported: patch test 3, about 24 weeks after DPC sensitization. The treatment here: therapeutic diphenylcyclopropenone sensitization with weekly scalp DPC. The V gene end was trimmed by 7 bases and the J gene end by 1 base; junction bases not matched to a gene: 7. CDR3 length: 15 residues. CDR1 is MDHEN, CDR2 SYDVKM, per germline. From the RACE reads, TCRdb called clonotypes with MiXCR, one entry per CDR3 protein. The data hold approximately 86,000 distinct CDR3 sequences, with 11% observed a single time.

The source was whole blood, collected in connection with sensitization to the hapten diphenylcyclopropenone (DPC). V and J are TRBV28 and TRBJ2-3; 8 bases fit TRBD1. This TCR came from a woman in her 30s with alopecia areata. Some clones in this sample may be carry-over from other donors' samples. The CDR3 is CASIDAGGGTDTQYF. The CDR3 DNA is TGTGCCAGCATTGACGCAGGGGGCGGCACAGATACGCAGTATTTT.